Shown below are 13 T cell receptor beta chains from a single sample sequenced in a study of graft-versus-host responses after intestinal transplantation. Clones were sequenced by immunoSEQ multiplex PCR, and TCRdb holds only the in-frame ones, with some missing. In the table there are about 130,000 clones, about nine tenths of which are singletons. These receptors' targets are unknown. Sequenced material: unstimulated CD4+ T cells sorted from spleen or lymph node cells, taken before intestinal transplant. The receptor set was obtained from a human donor who received an intestinal transplant.

The chain has TRBV27 and TRBJ1-5, with TRBD1 matching over 7 bases. The germline CDR1 and CDR2 sequences are MNHEY and SMNVEV (reference sequence). This CDR3 has 15 residues. The V and J ends lost 5 bases and 0 bases, in that order; junction bases with no gene match: 4. The CDR3 region has the DNA TGTGCCAGCAGTATGGACAGGTATAGCAATCAGCCCCAGCATTTT. It codes for CASSMDRYSNQPQHF.

The chain uses TRBV4-2 and TRBJ1-1; 8 bases are a match to TRBD1. V was clipped by 1 base and J by 6 bases; unmatched bases: 13. The CDR3 is 17 amino acids. Germline V gives CDR1 LGHNA, CDR2 YNFKEQ. CDR3 DNA: TGTGCCAGCAGCCAAGTTGGACAGGGATTTGGGGGCGCTGAAGCTTTCTTT. Its protein product is CASSQVGQGFGGAEAFF.

The chain uses TRBV25-1 and TRBJ2-7; the match to TRBD1 covers 7 bases. This CDR3 region has 14 residues. The V and J ends lost 5 bases and 1 base, in that order; junction bases with no gene match: 5. Germline V gene sequence: CDR1 MGHDK, CDR2 SYGVNS. The CDR3 DNA sequence: TGTGCCAGCAGTCGCCGGACAGGATCCTACGAGCAGTACTTC. Protein product: CASSRRTGSYEQYF.

The V gene is TRBV6-5, the J gene TRBJ2-1; tentative D call: TRBD1 (6 bases). The CDR3 spans 14 residues. With 2 bases removed from V and 8 bases from J, the gap between germline ends came to 13 bases. Per germline, CDR1 MNHEY and CDR2 SVGAGI. This CDR3 is CASSYALGQDEQFF. CDR3 nucleotide sequence: TGTGCCAGCAGTTACGCGCTGGGACAAGATGAGCAGTTCTTC.

V is TRBV7-9 and J is TRBJ2-7; weak D call: TRBD1 (6 bases). CDR1 and CDR2 (germline): SEHNR, FQNEAQ (reference sequence). V dropped 2 bases and J dropped 0 bases, with 14 bases sitting between them. The CDR3 runs 16 residues. CDR3 sequence reads: CASSLTTGLFSYEQYF. CDR3 DNA: TGTGCCAGCAGCTTAACGACAGGATTATTCTCCTACGAGCAGTACTTC.

The chain employs TRBV5-1 and TRBJ2-1, with 9 bases matching TRBD2. CDR1 and CDR2 (germline): SGHRS, YFSETQ. The CDR3 spans 16 residues. Unmatched junction bases numbered 8, after V lost 4 bases and J lost 3 bases. The CDR3 loop is CASSLRLAEVYNEQFF. The CDR3 region has the DNA TGCGCCAGCAGCCTGAGACTAGCGGAAGTCTACAATGAGCAGTTCTTC.

V and J are TRBV6-5 and TRBJ1-1, with 9 bases lining up with TRBD1. CDR1 is MNHEY, CDR2 SVGAGI, per germline. The ends lost 6 bases at V and 5 bases at J; junction bases unmatched: 10. The CDR3 extends over 15 amino acids. Here the CDR3 reads CASRSLQGAWTEAFF. CDR3 in DNA: TGTGCCAGCAGGTCGTTACAGGGGGCTTGGACTGAAGCTTTCTTT.

J is TRBJ2-5 and V is TRBV2; D call uncertain. TRBJ2-7 explains the end of the DNA better; the J call may be wrong. This CDR3 is built from 13 residues. Germline assignment: CDR1 SNHLY and CDR2 FYNNEI. The CDR3 is CASSGEGIDEQYF. The CDR3 bases are TGTGCCAGCAGTGGGGAAGGGATCGACGAGCAGTACTTC.

The chain has TRBV5-4 and TRBJ2-7; no definite D call. Germline V CDR1 and CDR2: SGHNT, YYREEE (reference sequence). V dropped 0 bases and J dropped 3 bases, with 13 bases sitting between them. The CDR3 sequence is 15 residues long. CDR3 in amino acids: CASSLGGLRGYEQYF. The CDR3 DNA reads as TGTGCCAGCAGCTTGGGCGGTTTGCGCGGCTACGAGCAGTACTTC. Full variable domain (rest looked up from reference TRBV5-4 and TRBJ2-7): ETGVTQSPTHLIKTRGQQVTLRCSSQSGHNTVSWYQQALGQGPQFIFQYYREEENGRGNFPPRFSGLQFPNYSSELNVNALELDDSALYLCASSLGGLRGYEQYFGPGTRLTVT.

The rearrangement links TRBV27 to TRBJ2-7; D is unresolved. The CDR3 is 14 residues long. The germline V and J ends were trimmed by 3 bases and 0 bases, with 9 bases remaining between them. The germline gives CDR1 MNHEY, CDR2 SMNVEV (reference sequence). CDR3 in DNA: TGTGCCAGCAGTTTGGCCGATAGCTCCTACGAGCAGTACTTC. Its translation is CASSLADSSYEQYF.

This chain uses TRBV4-2 with TRBJ2-5; no clear D. The J call may be faulty, since TRBJ2-7 better matches the DNA end. Germline V gene sequence: CDR1 LGHNA, CDR2 YNFKEQ. The CDR3 is made up of 15 amino acids. The CDR3 DNA reads as TGTGCCAGCAGCCCCCCGGCACAGTCAGGTTACGAGCAGTACTTC. Protein sequence: CASSPPAQSGYEQYF.

This rearrangement joins TRBV23-1 to TRBJ1-2, with 9 bases that match TRBD1. TRBV23-1 is annotated as an ORF whose role is uncertain. The V gene end was trimmed by 1 base and the J gene end by 4 bases; junction bases not matched to a gene: 10. The CDR3 runs to 17 residues. CDR3 amino acids: CASSQWDRDGQSYGYTF. CDR3 bases: TGCGCCAGCAGTCAATGGGACAGGGATGGACAGAGCTATGGCTACACCTTC.

The chain is built from TRBV5-5 and TRBJ2-2; D might be TRBD1 or TRBD2, each matching 5 bases. V was trimmed by 3 bases and J by 4 bases, leaving 16 bases between them. This CDR3 comprises 16 residues. The germline gives CDR1 SGHKS, CDR2 YYEKEE (reference sequence). CDR3 in amino acids: CASSSRVGGTTGELFF. The DNA of the CDR3 is TGTGCCAGCAGCTCCAGGGTTGGGGGAACCACCGGGGAGCTGTTTTTT.